These 18 T cell receptor beta chains were sequenced from one sample in a study of blood T cell repertoires in COVID-19. Repertoires were generated with immunoSEQ multiplex PCR, while TCRdb's copy carries only in-frame clones and drops some. The data contain under 65,000 clones, almost 80% of them singletons. The sample consisted of PBMCs or T cells enriched from blood (not recorded which). These receptor sequences come from a woman between 50 and 59 years old with acute COVID-19.

The gene calls are TRBV11-3 and TRBJ2-1; 10 nucleotides agree with TRBD1. The CDR3 runs 17 residues. Looked up from germline, CDR1 is SGHNT and CDR2 is YENEEA. Unmatched junction bases numbered 4, after V lost 0 bases and J lost 2 bases. The CDR3 region has the DNA TGTGCCAGCAGCTTAGATGCCGGGACAGGGGCCTACAATGAGCAGTTCTTC. Protein sequence: CASSLDAGTGAYNEQFF.

The genes are TRBV5-1 and TRBJ2-7; D remains unclear. The V gene lost 0 bases and the J gene lost 1 base, with 11 bases spanning the gap. Per the germline V gene, CDR1 is SGHRS and CDR2 is YFSETQ. CDR3 length: 15 amino acids. The CDR3 spells CASSLGVTRSYEQYF. CDR3 bases: TGCGCCAGCAGCTTGGGAGTCACCCGATCCTACGAGCAGTACTTC.

This CDR3 reads CASSQTLPFVGNTIYF. In nucleotides, the CDR3 is TGTGCCAGCAGCCAGACGCTCCCCTTCGTCGGGAACACCATATATTTT. The chain couples TRBV11-3 to TRBJ1-3; D not certain. V was clipped by 5 bases and J by 7 bases, with 21 bases between them. The CDR3 covers 16 residues. Germline V gene lookup returns CDR1 SGHNT and CDR2 YENEEA.

This chain links TRBV11-2 with TRBJ2-1; weak D call: TRBD1 (6 bases). Germline V gene data show CDR1 as SGHAT and CDR2 as FQNNGV. Trimming cost V 5 bases and J 7 bases, with 18 bases left between them. This CDR3 has 15 amino acids. CDR3 coding DNA: TGTGCCAGCAGCCTATCACAGGGCCTAAATAATGAGCAGTTCTTC. Its translation is CASSLSQGLNNEQFF.

The chain combines TRBV30 with TRBJ1-2, with TRBD1 identical over 9 bases. V lost 1 base and J lost 8; bases outside the gene matches: 8. The CDR3 sequence is 14 residues long. Germline CDR1 and CDR2: GTSNPN and SVGIG (reference sequence). The CDR3 region has the DNA TGTGCCTGGAGTGGGGGGAGGGACAGGGACGGCTACACCTTC. This sequence encodes CAWSGGRDRDGYTF.

This chain uses TRBV30 with TRBJ1-5; perhaps TRBD1 as D (6 bases). Between the trimmed V and J ends, which lost 3 bases and 3 bases, there was a span of 12 bases. Germline assignment: CDR1 GTSNPN and CDR2 SVGIG (reference sequence). This CDR3 region has 14 residues. The CDR3 sequence is CAWRRQGNNQPQHF. CDR3 in DNA: TGTGCCTGGAGACGGCAGGGGAACAATCAGCCCCAGCATTTT.

The rearrangement uses TRBV4-1 and TRBJ2-2; D is ambiguous. V shed 8 bases and J shed 0 bases, with 10 bases lying between them. Germline loops: CDR1 MGHRA, CDR2 YSYEKL. This CDR3 region has 14 residues. CDR3 sequence: CASSRITNTGELFF. The DNA of the CDR3 is TGCGCCAGCTCCAGAATTACGAACACCGGGGAGCTGTTTTTT.

The gene calls are TRBV30 and TRBJ1-6; TRBD1 aligns across 7 bases. V trimming: 3 bases; J trimming: 9 bases; junction bases outside the gene matches: 2. Germline assignment: CDR1 GTSNPN and CDR2 SVGIG (reference sequence). The CDR3 contains 12 residues. CDR3 loop: CAWSGTASPLHF. The CDR3, as DNA: TGTGCCTGGAGCGGGACAGCTTCACCCCTCCACTTT.

The V call is TRBV15, the J call TRBJ2-5; possible D gene TRBD2, 5 bases. Germline assignment: CDR1 LNHNV and CDR2 YYDKDF (reference sequence). The CDR3 runs to 15 residues. With 5 bases removed from V and 5 bases from J, the gap between germline ends came to 18 bases. CDR3 nucleotide sequence: TGTGCCACCAGCCCGACGGGGTGGAGCGGCGAGACCCAGTACTTC. Protein product: CATSPTGWSGETQYF. Supplemented by reference TRBV15 and TRBJ2-5, the full variable domain reads DAMVIQNPRYQVTQFGKPVTLSCSQTLNHNVMYWYQQKSSQAPKLLFHYYDKDFNNEADTPDNFQSRRPNTSFCFLDIRSPGLGDTAMYLCATSPTGWSGETQYFGPGTRLLVL.

This clone appeared a few times. The rearrangement uses TRBV19 and TRBJ1-1; 7 positions agree with TRBD1. This CDR3 is built from 15 residues. The germline CDR1 and CDR2 sequences are LNHDA and SQIVND (reference sequence). Germline trimming cut 5 bases from V and 8 bases from J; bases unmatched to any gene: 14. This chain's CDR3 is CASSDPRGAASEAFF. The CDR3 DNA sequence: TGTGCCAGTAGTGACCCCAGGGGGGCGGCAAGCGAAGCTTTCTTT.

This chain connects TRBV5-1 to TRBJ2-2; TRBD1 matches 8 bases. The V and J ends lost 5 bases and 6 bases, in that order; junction bases with no gene match: 6. CDR1 is SGHRS, CDR2 YFSETQ, per germline. This CDR3 is 14 amino acids long. The CDR3 loop reads CASSRKQGAGELFF. The CDR3, as DNA: TGCGCCAGCAGTCGAAAACAGGGGGCCGGGGAGCTGTTTTTT.

The chain couples TRBV4-2 to TRBJ2-3; D is ambiguous. The CDR3 has 14 amino acids. The V end was cut by 4 bases, the J end by 1 base, with 9 bases between. Per germline, CDR1 LGHNA and CDR2 YNFKEQ. The CDR3 nucleotides read TGTGCCAGCAGCCGTACTTATGGCACAGATACGCAGTATTTT. Its protein product is CASSRTYGTDTQYF.

In regard to this clone: The identical CDR3 is also encoded by other nucleotide sequences in the sample. V and J are TRBV6-5 and TRBJ2-7; D not resolved. The ends were cut back, 0 bases at V and 0 bases at J, with 9 bases in the middle. Germline-derived CDR1 and CDR2 are MNHEY and SVGAGI. The CDR3 runs to 15 residues. This chain's CDR3 is CASSYSGQPSYEQYF. The CDR3 nucleotides are TGTGCCAGCAGTTACTCTGGGCAGCCCTCCTACGAGCAGTACTTC.

V and J are TRBV2 and TRBJ2-7; the match to TRBD2 covers 7 bases. V dropped 8 bases and J dropped 4; count of bases not matched to a gene: 8. There are 13 residues in the CDR3. Germline V CDR1 and CDR2: SNHLY, FYNNEI. CDR3 sequence (DNA): TGTGCCAGCTTGGGGGGGGATTCTTACGAGCAGTACTTC. It is translated as CASLGGDSYEQYF.

The genes are TRBV30 and TRBJ2-1, with 11 bases aligning to TRBD2. The junction had 6 bases not matched to a gene; V was cut back by 4 bases and J by 7 bases. Germline values: CDR1 GTSNPN, CDR2 SVGIG (reference sequence). The CDR3 totals 14 residues. DNA of the CDR3: TGTGCCTGGATTTCGACTAGCGGGGAAAATGAGCAGTTCTTC. Translation: CAWISTSGENEQFF.

The J gene is TRBJ2-5, the V gene TRBV9; TRBD1 might be the D (5 bases). The CDR3 is made up of 14 amino acids. Germline lookup yields CDR1 SGDLS and CDR2 YYNGEE. Deletions cut 1 base from V and 3 bases from J, with 10 bases between. As DNA, the CDR3 is TGTGCCAGCAGCGTAACAGGAGAGGAAGAGACCCAGTACTTC. This translates into CASSVTGEEETQYF.

This clone was picked up one time. V gene TRBV7-9 combines with J gene TRBJ1-1, with TRBD1 matching 7 bases. Trimming took 2 bases from V and 4 from J; bases not matched to a gene: 7. This CDR3 spans 15 amino acids. Germline CDR1 is SEHNR and CDR2 is FQNEAQ (reference sequence). The CDR3 here is CASSLSYRGSTEAFF. The CDR3 coding sequence is TGTGCCAGCAGCTTAAGCTACAGGGGAAGCACTGAAGCTTTCTTT.

The V and J genes are TRBV9 and TRBJ1-6; D ambiguous. Deletions cut 3 bases from V and 0 bases from J, with 10 bases between. Germline-derived CDR1 and CDR2 are SGDLS and YYNGEE. The CDR3 loop spans 16 amino acids. This CDR3 reads CASSAYGSSYNSPLHF. The CDR3 DNA is TGTGCCAGCAGCGCTTATGGGAGCTCCTATAATTCACCCCTCCACTTT.